This T cell receptor (beta chain) was found in a study of blood T cell repertoires in COVID-19. Generated by immunoSEQ multiplex PCR, the TCRdb table keeps only in-frame clones and is missing some. The sample comprises about 190,000 clones, roughly 87% of which are singletons, and 6.5% to 9.5% rests with the top ten. After removal of 6 bases from V and 11 bases from J, the junction contained 7 bases not matched to a gene. This CDR3 is built from 13 residues. This chain links TRBV12-3 or TRBV12-4 with TRBJ1-3; 10 bases are shared with TRBD1. The source material was peripheral blood. The source of this sequence is an older woman with COVID-19, enrolled during active disease. The CDR3 DNA reads TGTGCCAGCAGAAGACAGGGGGCGATTTCCATATATTTT. This codes for CASRRQGAISIYF.